These 5 T cell receptor beta chains were sequenced from one sample in a study of blood T cell repertoires in COVID-19. Assay used: immunoSEQ multiplex PCR; TCRdb lists only in-frame clones, some missing. Among about 150,000 clones listed, 70% to 90% were seen once. The specimen sequenced was peripheral blood. The receptors here all came from a human donor in a cohort sampled during active COVID-19.

The V and J genes are TRBV11-1 and TRBJ1-1, with D possibly matching TRBD1 (5 bases). V was shortened by 4 bases and J by 1 base, with 10 bases between the two germline ends. Germline V gene sequence: CDR1 SGHAT, CDR2 FQDESV (reference sequence). The CDR3 spans 14 residues. The CDR3 DNA follows: TGTGCCAGCAGCTCACTCGGGGGGAACACTGAAGCTTTCTTT. This encodes CASSSLGGNTEAFF.

This clone has a handful of counts. One end of the junction fails to match germline, which may point to a read error. The genes are TRBV9 and TRBJ1-1, with a weak D call TRBD1 (6 bases). Germline CDR1 reads SGDLS; CDR2 reads YYNGEE. The CDR3 extends over 19 amino acids. The CDR3 region has the DNA TGTGCCAGCAGCCCATGGGACACCGCTTACCCCTCTGTGAATACTGAAGCTTTCTTT. Protein sequence: CASSPWDTAYPSVNTEAFF.

In DNA, the CDR3 is TGTGCCAGCAGACCTGGCCTGGAGCGGGTCTCAGATACGCAGTATTTT. This gives the protein CASRPGLERVSDTQYF. This chain uses TRBV7-2 with TRBJ2-3; a weak D match, TRBD2 (6 bases). The CDR3 sequence is 16 residues long. Trimming removed 6 bases at V and 4 bases at J, with 20 bases between. CDR1 is SGHTA and CDR2 is FQGNSA in the germline V gene. Supplemented by reference TRBV7-2 and TRBJ2-3, the full variable domain reads GAGVSQSPSNKVTEKGKDVELRCDPISGHTALYWYRQSLGQGLEFLIYFQGNSAPDKSGLPSDRFSAERTGGSVSTLTIQRTQQEDSAVYLCASRPGLERVSDTQYFGPGTRLTVL.

This clone was found once. The chain uses TRBV6-5 and TRBJ1-1; 8 bases agree with TRBD1. Germline CDR1 and CDR2: MNHEY and SVGAGI. CDR3 length: 12 residues. V lost 4 bases to trimming and J lost 9 bases; unmatched junction nucleotides: 4. CDR3 protein: CASSFDRGKAFF. As DNA, the CDR3 is TGTGCCAGCAGTTTTGACAGGGGAAAAGCTTTCTTT.

The chain employs TRBV19 and TRBJ1-5; TRBD1 is a possible D gene (5 bases). With 4 bases removed from V and 7 bases from J, the gap between germline ends came to 11 bases. The CDR3 runs to 13 residues. Germline lookup yields CDR1 LNHDA and CDR2 SQIVND (reference sequence). In DNA form, the CDR3 reads TGTGCCAGTAGTAGGGGTCCAGGGCAGCCCCAGCATTTT. It yields the protein CASSRGPGQPQHF.